This T cell receptor beta chain comes out of a study of early T cells in non-severe SARS-CoV-2 infection. This clonotype was observed many times. Its antigen remains unidentified. Individual cDNA molecules received unique molecular identifiers during library preparation. TCRdb re-analysed the 5' RACE reads in MiXCR, keeping a single row per CDR3 protein. The sample carries tens of thousands of distinct CDR3 sequences, 12% recorded once. Study-wide results and caveats: Missing private and CD4 specificities, VDJdb matching favored anti-spike CD8 responses.

The germline CDR1 and CDR2 sequences are MNHEY and SVGAGI. The CDR3 totals 15 residues. V was cut by 6 bases and J by 5 bases, with 19 bases left in between. This chain links TRBV6-5 with TRBJ1-2; D perhaps matches TRBD1 (5 bases). This receptor was obtained from an adult who was a healthcare worker with PCR-confirmed SARS-CoV-2 infection or an uninfected control (not recorded which). Sequencing used whole blood. The CDR3 DNA sequence: TGTGCCAGCAGCTCTTTAGGGGCAGTGACTTATGGCTACACCTTC. This encodes CASSSLGAVTYGYTF.